This T cell receptor beta chain comes out of a study of control samples from healthy donors and cancer patients. TCRdb's table, derived via immunoSEQ multiplex PCR, lists solely in-frame clones and lacks some. Found here are about 89,000 clones, approximately 89% of them singletons; the top ten hold under 25%. V dropped 6 bases and J dropped 4; count of bases not matched to a gene: 2. This CDR3 is 12 amino acids long. The sequencing input was blood. The receptor was derived from a man aged 25-45 years in good health. This chain links TRBV12-3 or TRBV12-4 with TRBJ2-5; 7 bases align to TRBD1. The chain's CDR3 is CASRGGAETQYF. The CDR3 DNA reads as TGTGCCAGCAGAGGGGGCGCAGAGACCCAGTACTTC.